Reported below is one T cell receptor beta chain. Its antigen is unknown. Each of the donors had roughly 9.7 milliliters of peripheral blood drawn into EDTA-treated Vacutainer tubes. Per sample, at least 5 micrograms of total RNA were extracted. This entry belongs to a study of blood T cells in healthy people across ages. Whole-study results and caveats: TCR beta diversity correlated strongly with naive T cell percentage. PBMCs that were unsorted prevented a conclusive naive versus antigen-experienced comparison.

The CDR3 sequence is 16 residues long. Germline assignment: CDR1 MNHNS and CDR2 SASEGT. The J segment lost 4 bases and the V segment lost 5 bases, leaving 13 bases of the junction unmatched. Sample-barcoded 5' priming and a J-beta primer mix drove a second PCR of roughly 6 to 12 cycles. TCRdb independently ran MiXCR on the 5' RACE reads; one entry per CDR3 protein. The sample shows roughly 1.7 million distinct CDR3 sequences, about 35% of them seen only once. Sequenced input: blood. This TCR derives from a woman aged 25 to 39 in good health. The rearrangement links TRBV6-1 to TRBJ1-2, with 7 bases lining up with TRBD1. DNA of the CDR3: TGTGCCAGCAGTCGACAGGGTTTCTCCCTGAGCTATGGCTACACCTTC. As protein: CASSRQGFSLSYGYTF.